One and the same sample provided the 29 T cell receptor beta chains below, sequenced in a study of cytomegalovirus exposure and HLA in healthy donors. PCR was performed using 60 Vbeta and 13 Jbeta primers. Clones were read by immunoSEQ multiplex PCR, and TCRdb kept only the in-frame ones, dropping some. In all, the sample yields tens of thousands of clones. The sequenced sample was PBMCs. The receptors come from a female donor in good health and CMV-seropositive.

Comments on this clone: An end of the junction does not agree with germline; a read error may underlie this. The CDR3 nucleotides read TGTGCCCTTGGTCAAGGCCGTTCCTCGAGCGCAGATAAGCAGTATTTT. Its protein product is CALGQGRSSSADKQYF. The chain has TRBV2 and TRBJ2-3; D unclear. The CDR3 is 16 residues long. Germline values: CDR1 SNHLY, CDR2 FYNNEI.

The chain joins TRBV9 to TRBJ2-2, with D unclear. V was shortened by 0 bases and J by 5 bases, with 5 bases between the two germline ends. CDR1 SGDLS and CDR2 YYNGEE come from the germline V gene. This CDR3 region has 13 residues. This CDR3 is CASSVVMTGELFF. DNA for the CDR3: TGTGCCAGCAGCGTAGTCATGACCGGGGAGCTGTTTTTT.

This chain uses TRBV7-9 with TRBJ1-5; no clear D gene. V lost 2 bases and J 4 bases, leaving 6 bases between the germline ends. The CDR3 extends over 13 amino acids. Germline V CDR1 and CDR2: SEHNR, FQNEAQ (reference sequence). The DNA for the CDR3 is TGTGCCAGCAGCTTAACCCGGAATCAGCCCCAGCATTTT. It translates to CASSLTRNQPQHF.

The chain carries TRBV6-5 and TRBJ2-7, with 11 bases that match TRBD2. This CDR3 is 16 amino acids long. CDR1 and CDR2 (germline): MNHEY, SVGAGI. Losses at the gene ends were 0 bases for V and 3 bases for J; bases not matched to a gene: 4. Here the CDR3 reads CASSYSGLAVFYEQYF. The DNA for the CDR3 is TGTGCCAGCAGTTACTCGGGACTAGCGGTCTTCTACGAGCAGTACTTC.

The genes are TRBV10-3 and TRBJ1-1; D unresolved. This CDR3 region has 12 residues. Trimming took off 3 bases at V and 1 base at J, with 3 bases between the two ends. CDR1 ENHRY and CDR2 SYGVKD come from the germline V gene. Here the CDR3 DNA reads TGTGCCATCAGTGACGGGAACACTGAAGCTTTCTTT. Translation gives CAISDGNTEAFF.

The chain links TRBV7-2 to TRBJ1-5, with no clear D. With 1 base removed from V and 2 bases from J, the gap between germline ends came to 9 bases. Germline values: CDR1 SGHTA, CDR2 FQGNSA. The CDR3 has 15 amino acids. For the CDR3, the DNA is TGTGCCAGCAGCTTAGTGACCCAGGGCAATCAGCCCCAGCATTTT. Translating it yields CASSLVTQGNQPQHF. The full variable domain, in which reference TRBV7-2 and TRBJ1-5 provide the parts outside the CDR3, is GAGVSQSPSNKVTEKGKDVELRCDPISGHTALYWYRQSLGQGLEFLIYFQGNSAPDKSGLPSDRFSAERTGGSVSTLTIQRTQQEDSAVYLCASSLVTQGNQPQHFGDGTRLSIL.

The J gene is TRBJ2-7, the V gene TRBV6-5; 12 bases are shared with TRBD1. Trimming at V came to 7 bases and at J to 6 bases, leaving 4 bases not matched to a gene. The germline CDR1 and CDR2 sequences are MNHEY and SVGAGI. The CDR3 is 13 amino acids. The CDR3 DNA reads TGTGCCAGCAATAGGGACAGGGGGCCCGAGCAGTACTTC. This translates into CASNRDRGPEQYF.

The chain couples TRBV6-5 to TRBJ2-3; 11 positions match TRBD2. J was trimmed by 2 bases and V by 0 bases; bases with no gene match: 1. The CDR3 consists of 16 residues. CDR1 is MNHEY and CDR2 is SVGAGI in the germline V gene. CDR3: CASSYSSGGATDTQYF. DNA for the CDR3: TGTGCCAGCAGTTACTCTAGCGGGGGGGCCACAGATACGCAGTATTTT.

The genes are TRBV7-2 and TRBJ2-3, with D perhaps matching TRBD1 (6 bases). This CDR3 contains 14 residues. Trimming stripped 2 bases from V and 6 bases from J, with 12 bases between. Per the germline V gene, CDR1 is SGHTA and CDR2 is FQGNSA. The CDR3 sequence: CASSLFTGTDTQYF. Written as DNA, the CDR3 is TGTGCCAGCAGCTTATTCACAGGGACCGATACGCAGTATTTT.

The gene calls are TRBV6-1 and TRBJ1-6; 10 nucleotides line up with TRBD1. Looked up from germline, CDR1 is MNHNS and CDR2 is SASEGT. The CDR3 extends over 16 amino acids. The V gene end was trimmed by 4 bases and the J gene end by 6 bases; junction bases not matched to a gene: 6. The CDR3 DNA reads as TGTGCCAGCAGTGGAGTGGGACAGGGGATTAATTCACCCCTCCACTTT. Translating gives CASSGVGQGINSPLHF.

The chain uses TRBV6-1 and TRBJ2-3; a possible D gene is TRBD1 (6 bases). The CDR3 length is 15 residues. Per germline, CDR1 MNHNS and CDR2 SASEGT. With 6 bases removed from V and 3 bases from J, the gap between germline ends came to 16 bases. The CDR3 sequence: CASSLRPQGTDTQYF. DNA for the CDR3: TGTGCCAGCAGCTTGAGGCCCCAGGGGACAGATACGCAGTATTTT.

In regard to this clone: Additional DNA sequences in this sample encode the identical CDR3. V usage is TRBV19 and J usage is TRBJ2-7, with 8 nucleotides matching TRBD1. V was pared by 9 bases and J by 7 bases, with 11 bases of the junction left unmatched. The CDR3 is 13 residues long. CDR1 LNHDA and CDR2 SQIVND come from the germline V gene (reference sequence). CDR3 DNA sequence: TGTGCCAGCACCCCCGGACAGGGTGGTGAGCAGTACTTC. This codes for CASTPGQGGEQYF.

This chain's CDR3 is CASSLAGRVEAFF. DNA for the CDR3: TGTGCCAGCAGCTTAGCGGGCAGGGTTGAAGCTTTCTTT. The chain couples TRBV7-9 to TRBJ1-1; a possible D gene is TRBD1 (5 bases). The ends were cut back, 0 bases at V and 7 bases at J, with 9 bases in the middle. CDR3 size: 13 residues. In germline, CDR1 is SEHNR, CDR2 FQNEAQ (reference sequence).

The rearrangement uses TRBV4-3 and TRBJ2-3; TRBD1 aligns across 8 bases. The CDR3 extends over 16 amino acids. V dropped 2 bases and J dropped 0; count of bases not matched to a gene: 4. Germline-derived CDR1 and CDR2 are LGHNA and YSLEER. This CDR3 reads CASSQQTGASTDTQYF. Written as DNA, the CDR3 is TGCGCCAGCAGCCAACAGACAGGGGCCAGCACAGATACGCAGTATTTT.

Concerning this clone itself: The junction does not match germline at one end; this may be a read error. The rearrangement uses TRBV28 and TRBJ2-5, with D possibly matching TRBD2 (6 bases). The CDR3 sequence is 13 residues long. CDR1 is MDHEN, CDR2 SYDVKM, per germline. In DNA form, the CDR3 reads TGTGCCAGCAACCTACCAGGCGGGGAGAACCAGTACTTC. As protein: CASNLPGGENQYF.

The chain couples TRBV18 to TRBJ2-1; 12 bases map to TRBD2. V trimming: 3 bases; J trimming: 5 bases; junction bases outside the gene matches: 5. The V gene's germline CDR1 is KGHSH and CDR2 LQKENI. CDR3 size: 16 residues. The CDR3 reads CASSPGLAGWDNEQFF. The CDR3 nucleotides are TGTGCCAGCTCACCGGGACTAGCGGGCTGGGACAATGAGCAGTTCTTC.

The genes are TRBV5-4 and TRBJ1-2, with D possibly TRBD1 on 5 matching bases. This CDR3 is 13 amino acids long. The germline V and J ends were trimmed by 4 bases and 8 bases, with 15 bases remaining between them. Germline V CDR1 and CDR2: SGHNT, YYREEE (reference sequence). The CDR3 is CASSPSGAWGYTF. In DNA, the CDR3 is TGTGCCAGCAGCCCCAGCGGGGCATGGGGCTACACCTTC. The full variable domain, rest sourced from reference TRBV5-4 and TRBJ1-2, is ETGVTQSPTHLIKTRGQQVTLRCSSQSGHNTVSWYQQALGQGPQFIFQYYREEENGRGNFPPRFSGLQFPNYSSELNVNALELDDSALYLCASSPSGAWGYTFGSGTRLTVV.

The rearrangement links TRBV2 to TRBJ1-2; 7 bases match TRBD1. The CDR3 totals 13 residues. Trimming at V came to 3 bases and at J to 3 bases, leaving 1 base not matched to a gene. Per the germline V gene, CDR1 is SNHLY and CDR2 is FYNNEI. CDR3 loop: CASSEQGDYGYTF. CDR3 DNA sequence: TGTGCCAGCAGTGAGCAGGGGGACTATGGCTACACCTTC.

The rearrangement joins TRBV6-1 to TRBJ1-1, with no clear D. Germline V CDR1 and CDR2: MNHNS, SASEGT. Trimming took 1 base from V and 1 from J, leaving 10 bases between them. The CDR3 contains 15 residues. Written as DNA, the CDR3 is TGTGCCAGCAGTGAAGGGACTTTCGGGAACACTGAAGCTTTCTTT. As protein: CASSEGTFGNTEAFF.

The J gene is TRBJ1-2, the V gene TRBV6-5; TRBD1 might be the D (6 bases). Per the germline V gene, CDR1 is MNHEY and CDR2 is SVGAGI. This CDR3 is built from 14 residues. The ends were cut back, 6 bases at V and 2 bases at J, with 13 bases in the middle. The DNA of the CDR3 is TGTGCCAGCAGAGGCACAGGGAAAAACTATGGCTACACCTTC. Protein sequence: CASRGTGKNYGYTF.

V gene TRBV7-2 combines with J gene TRBJ1-5; 7 bases fit TRBD1. Germline CDR1 reads SGHTA; CDR2 reads FQGNSA. The CDR3 is 12 residues long. The ends lost 5 bases at V and 10 bases at J; junction bases unmatched: 5. The CDR3 loop reads CASSRDRNPQHF. In nucleotides, the CDR3 is TGTGCCAGCAGCCGGGACAGAAATCCCCAGCATTTT.

This chain connects TRBV28 to TRBJ2-7, with D maybe TRBD2 (6 bases). This CDR3 is built from 14 residues. Germline V lookup: CDR1 MDHEN, CDR2 SYDVKM. V lost 6 bases and J lost 2, with 14 bases in between. The CDR3: CASRPGGNPYEQYF. The CDR3 bases are TGTGCCAGCAGACCTGGGGGGAACCCCTACGAGCAGTACTTC.

The genes are TRBV18 and TRBJ2-7, with D unclear. This CDR3 is 15 amino acids long. Germline loops: CDR1 KGHSH, CDR2 LQKENI. V lost 2 bases and J lost 1, with 12 bases in between. The CDR3 region is CASSPSAGSSYEQYF. CDR3 in DNA: TGTGCCAGCTCACCAAGTGCCGGGTCGTCCTACGAGCAGTACTTC.

The V gene is TRBV18, the J gene TRBJ1-3; D not certain. The ends were cut back, 0 bases at V and 0 bases at J, with 12 bases in the middle. Germline V gene data show CDR1 as KGHSH and CDR2 as LQKENI. The CDR3 contains 17 residues. CDR3 region: CASSPPNSGFSGNTIYF. The CDR3 nucleotides read TGTGCCAGCTCACCACCCAATTCAGGTTTCTCTGGAAACACCATATATTTT. Complete variable domain (other parts from reference TRBV18 and TRBJ1-3): NAGVMQNPRHLVRRRGQEARLRCSPMKGHSHVYWYRQLPEEGLKFMVYLQKENIIDESGMPKERFSAEFPKEGPSILRIQQVVRGDSAAYFCASSPPNSGFSGNTIYFGEGSWLTVV.

The chain employs TRBV7-2 and TRBJ2-1, with D possibly TRBD1 on 7 matching bases. The CDR3 runs 13 residues. With 5 bases removed from V and 7 bases from J, the gap between germline ends came to 12 bases. Germline CDR1 is SGHTA and CDR2 is FQGNSA. The CDR3 loop reads CASSLTGRNEQFF. The CDR3 DNA reads TGTGCCAGCAGCCTGACAGGGAGGAATGAGCAGTTCTTC.

The chain couples TRBV2 to TRBJ2-7, with 8 bases identical to TRBD1. V lost 6 bases, J lost 3 bases, and 7 bases stayed unmatched. The germline V gene has CDR1 SNHLY and CDR2 FYNNEI. The CDR3 covers 14 residues. CDR3 DNA sequence: TGTGCCAGCAGAAACCAGGGGGCGGGCTACGAGCAGTACTTC. Its protein product is CASRNQGAGYEQYF.

This chain uses TRBV5-5 with TRBJ1-1; D possibly corresponds to TRBD1 (5 bases). The V gene lost 0 bases and the J gene lost 2 bases, with 11 bases spanning the gap. The germline V gene encodes CDR1 SGHKS and CDR2 YYEKEE (reference sequence). This CDR3 region has 15 residues. The CDR3 region has the DNA TGTGCCAGCAGCTTGGGGGCAGGGATAAACACTGAAGCTTTCTTT. It is translated as CASSLGAGINTEAFF. The whole variable domain, remainder taken from reference TRBV5-5 and TRBJ1-1, is DAGVTQSPTHLIKTRGQQVTLRCSPISGHKSVSWYQQVLGQGPQFIFQYYEKEERGRGNFPDRFSARQFPNYSSELNVNALLLGDSALYLCASSLGAGINTEAFFGQGTRLTVV.

This rearrangement joins TRBV27 to TRBJ2-3; 11 bases map to TRBD2. The germline V gene encodes CDR1 MNHEY and CDR2 SMNVEV (reference sequence). J was trimmed by 4 bases and V by 6 bases; bases with no gene match: 9. There are 16 residues in the CDR3. The CDR3 loop is CASSQTSGSWSDTQYF. The CDR3 DNA sequence: TGTGCCAGCAGCCAAACTAGCGGGAGTTGGTCAGATACGCAGTATTTT.

The gene calls are TRBV4-1 and TRBJ2-1, with 7 positions matching TRBD1. The CDR3 has 16 residues. Per germline, CDR1 MGHRA and CDR2 YSYEKL. Unmatched junction bases numbered 12, after V lost 2 bases and J lost 8 bases. CDR3 protein: CASSQKYRGARHEQFF. The CDR3 nucleotides read TGCGCCAGCAGCCAAAAATACAGGGGAGCTAGGCATGAGCAGTTCTTC.